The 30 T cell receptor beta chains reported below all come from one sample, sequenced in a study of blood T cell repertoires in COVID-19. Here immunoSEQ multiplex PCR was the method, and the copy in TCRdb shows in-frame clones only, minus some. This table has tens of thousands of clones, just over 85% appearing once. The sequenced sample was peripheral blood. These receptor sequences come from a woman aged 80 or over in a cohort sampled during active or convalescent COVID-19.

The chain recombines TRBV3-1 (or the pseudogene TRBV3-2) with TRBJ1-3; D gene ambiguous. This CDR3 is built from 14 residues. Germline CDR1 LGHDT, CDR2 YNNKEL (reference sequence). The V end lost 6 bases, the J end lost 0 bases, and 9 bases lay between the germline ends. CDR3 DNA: TGTGCCAGCAGGAGGATTGGCTCTGGAAACACCATATATTTT. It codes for CASRRIGSGNTIYF.

CDR3 nucleotides: TGCGCCAGCAGCTTGGCCCCGGAGGGGGCGACAGAGACCCAGTACTTC. It yields the protein CASSLAPEGATETQYF. The gene calls are TRBV5-1 and TRBJ2-5, with D perhaps matching TRBD1 (7 bases). This CDR3 spans 16 amino acids. The germline gives CDR1 SGHRS, CDR2 YFSETQ. Trimming removed 0 bases from V and 4 bases from J, with 16 bases in between.

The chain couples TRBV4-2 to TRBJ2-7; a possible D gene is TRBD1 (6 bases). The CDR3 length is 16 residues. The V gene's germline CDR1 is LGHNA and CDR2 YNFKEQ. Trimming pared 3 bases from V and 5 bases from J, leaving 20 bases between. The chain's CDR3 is CASSHGSRQGKNEQYF. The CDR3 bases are TGTGCCAGCAGCCATGGGTCTAGGCAGGGGAAAAACGAGCAGTACTTC.

CDR3 amino acids: CASSLPRLPVAHGYTF. CDR3 nucleotide sequence: TGTGCCAGCAGTTTACCCCGACTTCCGGTCGCGCATGGCTACACCTTC. The chain joins TRBV28 to TRBJ1-2; no firm D call. V was clipped by 2 bases and J by 6 bases, with 19 bases between them. In germline, CDR1 is MDHEN, CDR2 SYDVKM. CDR3 length: 16 amino acids.

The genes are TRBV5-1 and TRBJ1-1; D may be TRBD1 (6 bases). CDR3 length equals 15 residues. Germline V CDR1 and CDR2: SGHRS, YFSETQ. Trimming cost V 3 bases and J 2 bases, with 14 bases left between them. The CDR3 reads CASSWAPGVNTEAFF. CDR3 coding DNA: TGCGCCAGCAGCTGGGCACCAGGGGTTAACACTGAAGCTTTCTTT.

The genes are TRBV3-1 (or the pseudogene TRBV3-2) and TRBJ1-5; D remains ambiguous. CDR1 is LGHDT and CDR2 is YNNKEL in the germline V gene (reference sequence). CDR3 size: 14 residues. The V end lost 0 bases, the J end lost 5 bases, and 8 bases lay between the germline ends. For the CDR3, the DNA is TGTGCCAGCAGCCAAGATAGGACTCATCAGCCCCAGCATTTT. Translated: CASSQDRTHQPQHF.

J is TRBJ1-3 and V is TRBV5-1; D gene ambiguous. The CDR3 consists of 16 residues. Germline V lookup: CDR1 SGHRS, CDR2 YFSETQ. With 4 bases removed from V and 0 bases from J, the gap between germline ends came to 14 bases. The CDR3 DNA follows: TGCGCCAGCAGCGAAACGGTACTCGGCTCTGGAAACACCATATATTTT. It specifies CASSETVLGSGNTIYF.

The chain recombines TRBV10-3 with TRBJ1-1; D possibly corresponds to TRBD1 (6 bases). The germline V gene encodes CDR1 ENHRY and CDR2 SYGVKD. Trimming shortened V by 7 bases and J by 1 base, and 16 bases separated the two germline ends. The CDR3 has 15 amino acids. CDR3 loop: CAITPGEGGNTEAFF. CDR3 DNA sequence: TGTGCCATCACCCCAGGGGAGGGGGGGAACACTGAAGCTTTCTTT.

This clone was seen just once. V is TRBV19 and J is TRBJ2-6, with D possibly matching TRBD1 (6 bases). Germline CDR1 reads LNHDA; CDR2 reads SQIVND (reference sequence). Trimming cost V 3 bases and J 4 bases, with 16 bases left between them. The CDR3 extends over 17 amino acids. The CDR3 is CASSIQTGTQGANVLTF. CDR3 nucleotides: TGTGCCAGTAGTATTCAAACCGGGACACAAGGGGCCAACGTCCTGACTTTC.

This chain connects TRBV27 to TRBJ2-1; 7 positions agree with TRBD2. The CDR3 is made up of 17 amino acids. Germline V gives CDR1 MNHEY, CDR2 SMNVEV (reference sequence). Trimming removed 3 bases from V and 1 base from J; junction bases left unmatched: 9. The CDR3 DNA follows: TGTGCCAGCAGTTTTCCCCGGGGAGCGGGGTCCTACAATGAGCAGTTCTTC. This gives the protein CASSFPRGAGSYNEQFF.

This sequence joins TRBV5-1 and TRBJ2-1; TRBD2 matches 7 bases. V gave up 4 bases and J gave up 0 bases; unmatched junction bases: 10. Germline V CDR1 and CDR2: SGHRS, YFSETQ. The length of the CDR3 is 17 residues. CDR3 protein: CASSPGGSGSSYNEQFF. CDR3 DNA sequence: TGCGCCAGCAGCCCCGGGGGGTCCGGGAGCTCCTACAATGAGCAGTTCTTC.

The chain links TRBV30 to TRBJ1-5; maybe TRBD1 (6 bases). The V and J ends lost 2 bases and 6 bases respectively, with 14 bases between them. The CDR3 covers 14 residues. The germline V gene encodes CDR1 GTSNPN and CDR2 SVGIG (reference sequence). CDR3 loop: CAWSLGAQGQPQHF. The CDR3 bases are TGTGCCTGGAGTCTGGGGGCGCAGGGTCAGCCCCAGCATTTT.

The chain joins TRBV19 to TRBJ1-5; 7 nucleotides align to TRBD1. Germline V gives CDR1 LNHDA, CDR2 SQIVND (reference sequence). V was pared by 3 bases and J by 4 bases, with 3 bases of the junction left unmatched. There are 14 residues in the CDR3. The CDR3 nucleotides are TGTGCCAGTAGTATTACAGGGGTAAATCAGCCCCAGCATTTT. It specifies CASSITGVNQPQHF. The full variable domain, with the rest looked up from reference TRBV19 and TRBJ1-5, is DGGITQSPKYLFRKEGQNVTLSCEQNLNHDAMYWYRQDPGQGLRLIYYSQIVNDFQKGDIAEGYSVSREKKESFPLTVTSAQKNPTAFYLCASSITGVNQPQHFGDGTRLSIL.

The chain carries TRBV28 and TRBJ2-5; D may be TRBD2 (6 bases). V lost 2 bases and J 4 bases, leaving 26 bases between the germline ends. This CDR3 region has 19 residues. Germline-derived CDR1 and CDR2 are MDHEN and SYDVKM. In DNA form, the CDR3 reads TGTGCCAGCAGTTTAAGCGGTCGGGTGAAGAGGGAGGTGCGAGAGACCCAGTACTTC. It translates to CASSLSGRVKREVRETQYF. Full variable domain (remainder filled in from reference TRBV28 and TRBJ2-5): DVKVTQSSRYLVKRTGEKVFLECVQDMDHENMFWYRQDPGLGLRLIYFSYDVKMKEKGDIPEGYSVSREKKERFSLILESASTNQTSMYLCASSLSGRVKREVRETQYFGPGTRLLVL.

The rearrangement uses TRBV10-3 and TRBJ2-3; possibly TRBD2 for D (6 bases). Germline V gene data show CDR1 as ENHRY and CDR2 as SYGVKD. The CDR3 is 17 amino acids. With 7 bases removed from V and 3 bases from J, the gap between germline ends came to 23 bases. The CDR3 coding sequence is TGTGCCATCATTTCTTCTGGAACGGGACTGACTACAGATACGCAGTATTTT. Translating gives CAIISSGTGLTTDTQYF.

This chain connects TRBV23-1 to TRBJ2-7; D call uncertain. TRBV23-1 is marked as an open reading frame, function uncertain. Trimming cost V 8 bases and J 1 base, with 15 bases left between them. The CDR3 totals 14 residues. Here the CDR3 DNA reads TGCGCCAGCGCAGTCGTTGCGACATCCTACGAGCAGTACGTC. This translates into CASAVVATSYEQYV.

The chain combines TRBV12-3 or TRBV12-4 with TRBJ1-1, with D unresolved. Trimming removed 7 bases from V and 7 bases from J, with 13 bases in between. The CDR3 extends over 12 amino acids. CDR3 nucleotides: TGTGCCAGCACCCTAGGAGGTCTTGAAGCTTTCTTT. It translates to CASTLGGLEAFF.

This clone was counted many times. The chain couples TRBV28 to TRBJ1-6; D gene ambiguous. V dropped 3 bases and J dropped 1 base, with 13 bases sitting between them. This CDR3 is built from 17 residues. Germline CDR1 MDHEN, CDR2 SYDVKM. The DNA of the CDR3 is TGTGCCAGCAGTTTTTCAATAGCGACATCCTATAATTCACCCCTCCACTTT. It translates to CASSFSIATSYNSPLHF.

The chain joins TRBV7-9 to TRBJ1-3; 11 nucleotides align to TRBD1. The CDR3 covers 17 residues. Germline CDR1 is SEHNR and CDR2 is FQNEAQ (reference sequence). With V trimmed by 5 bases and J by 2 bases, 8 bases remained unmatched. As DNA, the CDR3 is TGTGCCAGCAGCACTAGGACAGGGGGCGTTCCTGGAAACACCATATATTTT. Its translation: CASSTRTGGVPGNTIYF.

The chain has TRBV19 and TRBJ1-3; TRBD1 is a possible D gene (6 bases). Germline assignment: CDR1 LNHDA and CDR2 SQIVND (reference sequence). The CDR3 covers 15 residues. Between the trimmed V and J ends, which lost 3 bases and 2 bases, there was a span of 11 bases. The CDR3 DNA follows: TGTGCCAGTAGTATGGGAACAGGGACTGGAAACACCATATATTTT. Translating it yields CASSMGTGTGNTIYF. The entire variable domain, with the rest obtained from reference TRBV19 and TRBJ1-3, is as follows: DGGITQSPKYLFRKEGQNVTLSCEQNLNHDAMYWYRQDPGQGLRLIYYSQIVNDFQKGDIAEGYSVSREKKESFPLTVTSAQKNPTAFYLCASSMGTGTGNTIYFGEGSWLTVV.

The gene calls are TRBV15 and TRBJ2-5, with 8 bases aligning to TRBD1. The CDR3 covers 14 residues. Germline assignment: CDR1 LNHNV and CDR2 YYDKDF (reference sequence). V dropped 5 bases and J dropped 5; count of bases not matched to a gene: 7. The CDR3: CATSARTGRETQYF. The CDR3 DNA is TGTGCCACCAGCGCTAGGACAGGGCGGGAGACCCAGTACTTC.

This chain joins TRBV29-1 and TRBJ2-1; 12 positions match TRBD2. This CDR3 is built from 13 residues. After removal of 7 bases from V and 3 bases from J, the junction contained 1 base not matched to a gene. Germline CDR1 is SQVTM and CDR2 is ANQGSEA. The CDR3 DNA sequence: TGCAGCGGGACTAGCGGGAACTACAATGAGCAGTTCTTC. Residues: CSGTSGNYNEQFF.

CDR3 region: CASRSTGVFQETQYF. The CDR3 region has the DNA TGTGCCAGCAGATCAACCGGGGTTTTCCAAGAGACCCAGTACTTC. V is TRBV2 and J is TRBJ2-5; D might be TRBD2 (5 bases). Deletions cut 6 bases from V and 1 base from J, with 15 bases between. The germline CDR1 and CDR2 sequences are SNHLY and FYNNEI. The CDR3 length is 15 residues.

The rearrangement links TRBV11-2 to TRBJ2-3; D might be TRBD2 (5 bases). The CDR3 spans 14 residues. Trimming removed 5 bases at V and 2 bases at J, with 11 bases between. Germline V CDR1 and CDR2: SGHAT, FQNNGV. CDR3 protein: CASSPGSYTDTQYF. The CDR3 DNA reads TGTGCCAGCAGCCCGGGGAGTTACACAGATACGCAGTATTTT.

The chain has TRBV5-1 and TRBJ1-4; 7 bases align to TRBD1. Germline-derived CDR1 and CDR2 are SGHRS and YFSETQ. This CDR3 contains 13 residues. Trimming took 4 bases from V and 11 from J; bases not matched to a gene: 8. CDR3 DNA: TGCGCCAGCAGCCAAGAAGACAGGGTGAAACTGTTTTTT. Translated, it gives CASSQEDRVKLFF.

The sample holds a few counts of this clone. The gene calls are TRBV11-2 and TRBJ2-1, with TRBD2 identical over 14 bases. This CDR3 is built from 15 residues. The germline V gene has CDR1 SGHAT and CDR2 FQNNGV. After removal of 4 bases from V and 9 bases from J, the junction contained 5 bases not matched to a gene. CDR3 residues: CASSSRLAGGGEQFF. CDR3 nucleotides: TGTGCCAGCAGCTCGAGACTAGCGGGAGGGGGTGAGCAGTTCTTC.

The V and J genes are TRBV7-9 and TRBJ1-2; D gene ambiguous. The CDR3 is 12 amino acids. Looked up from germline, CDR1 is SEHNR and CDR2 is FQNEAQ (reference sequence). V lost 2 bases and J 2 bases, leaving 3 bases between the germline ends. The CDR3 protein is CASSLINYGYTF. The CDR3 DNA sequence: TGTGCCAGCAGCTTAATAAACTATGGCTACACCTTC.

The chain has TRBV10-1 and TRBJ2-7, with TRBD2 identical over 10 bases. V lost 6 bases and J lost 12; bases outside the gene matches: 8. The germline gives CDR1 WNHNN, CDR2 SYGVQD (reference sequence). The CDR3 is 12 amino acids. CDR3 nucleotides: TGCGCCAGCAGGGTGACTAGCGGGCTCCGGTACGTC. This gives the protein CASRVTSGLRYV.

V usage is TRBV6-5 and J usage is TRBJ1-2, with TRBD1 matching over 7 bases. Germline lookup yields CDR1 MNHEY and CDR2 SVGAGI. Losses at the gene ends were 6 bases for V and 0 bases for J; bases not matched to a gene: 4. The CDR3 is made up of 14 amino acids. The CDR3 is CASSRQGANYGYTF. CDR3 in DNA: TGTGCCAGCAGCAGACAGGGAGCTAACTATGGCTACACCTTC.

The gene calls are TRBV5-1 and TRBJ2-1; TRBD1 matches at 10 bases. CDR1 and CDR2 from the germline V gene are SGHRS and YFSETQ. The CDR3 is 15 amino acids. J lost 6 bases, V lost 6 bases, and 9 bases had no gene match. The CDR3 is CASTETGGVFNEQFF. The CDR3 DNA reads TGCGCCAGCACCGAGACAGGGGGCGTTTTCAATGAGCAGTTCTTC.